This TCR beta chain was retrieved from a study of multiple sclerosis patients with progressive multifocal leukoencephalopathy. Stated time point: before natalizumab initiation. This CDR3 region has 12 residues. V was pared by 4 bases and J by 4 bases, with 5 bases between. Germline values: CDR1 SGHNT, CDR2 YYREEE (reference sequence). Clones were sequenced by immunoSEQ multiplex PCR, and TCRdb holds only the in-frame ones, with some missing. In the table there are 31,000 or so clones, approximately 89% of which are singletons. This clonotype was obtained from a human donor with multiple sclerosis. The gene calls are TRBV5-4 and TRBJ2-2; unclear D gene. Sequenced: PBMCs. As DNA, the CDR3 is TGTGCCAGCAGCGAGTTCACCGGGGAGCTGTTTTTT. Its translation: CASSEFTGELFF.